This T cell receptor beta chain was recovered during a study of T cells expressing NK-cell markers. Study overall: Each TCR beta repertoire originated in sorted T cells that were CD3+CD56+NKG2C+, CD3+CD56+NKG2C- or CD3+CD56-NKG2C+. The study sequenced eight donors, seven HCMV-seropositive and one seronegative.

On this clonotype itself: Its antigen is as yet unknown.

Study conclusions and caveats: One observes that, in several donors, these clonotypes were also the leading ones within the CD3+CD56-NKG2C+ fraction. In a group of 5 or 6 donors, dominant NKG2C+ clonotypes represented about 1.0-8% of CD8+ T cells.

TCRdb reprocessed the 5' RACE reads, keeping one entry per CDR3 protein, no DNA. The table lists almost 450,000 distinct CDR3 sequences. Input material: blood T cells: a sorted CD56 or NKG2C T cell subset, CD4+ or CD8+ T cells, or bulk PBMC T cells (not recorded which). The sequence derives from a woman between 18 and 75 years old in good health.

CDR3 residues: CASPIGGTGSFRTDTQYF. This chain links TRBV12-3 or TRBV12-4 with TRBJ2-3; checking the TCRdb D call of TRBD1 is not possible without DNA. This CDR3 spans 18 amino acids.